Listed here is a single T cell receptor (beta chain). The sample belongs to a study of shared T cell receptors in the human thymus. CDR1 and CDR2 (germline): SQVTM, ANQGSEA. Deletions cut 4 bases from V and 0 bases from J, with 13 bases between. This CDR3 comprises 16 residues. Method: immunoSEQ multiplex PCR; TCRdb's copy keeps in-frame clones and lacks some. The sample has about 730,000 clones, 80% to 90% seen once. The sample was also reused in another study, on human thymus T cells. That source adds: Resections removed during corrective heart surgery provided the thymus tissue used. There appeared to be biased usage of V and J genes in thymic and blood repertoires.

The V call is TRBV29-1, the J call TRBJ2-6, with a weak D call TRBD1 (6 bases). This clonotype originated in a girl younger than two with a congenital heart defect. Sequencing input: thymocytes. CDR3 nucleotides: TGCAGCGTTGTACAACGACAGGCCTCTGGGGCCAACGTCCTGACTTTC. Protein sequence: CSVVQRQASGANVLTF.